Below, 13 T cell receptor beta chains from the same sample are listed, as sequenced in a study of cytomegalovirus exposure and HLA in healthy donors. The PCR employed 60 Vbeta primers together with 13 Jbeta primers. Sequenced by immunoSEQ multiplex PCR; TCRdb stores in-frame clones only, minus some. The sample records 120,000 to 150,000 clones, about four fifths being singletons. Sequencing used PBMCs. These receptor sequences come from a man aged 25-40 years in good health and CMV-seropositive.

This chain links TRBV28 with TRBJ1-4; a weak D match, TRBD1 (5 bases). The CDR3 consists of 14 residues. With 2 bases removed from V and 5 bases from J, the gap between germline ends came to 9 bases. CDR1 and CDR2 from the germline V gene are MDHEN and SYDVKM. The DNA of the CDR3 is TGTGCCAGCAGTTTACGGGACTACAATGAAAAACTGTTTTTT. Its translation is CASSLRDYNEKLFF. Filled out from reference TRBV28 and TRBJ1-4, the complete variable domain reads DVKVTQSSRYLVKRTGEKVFLECVQDMDHENMFWYRQDPGLGLRLIYFSYDVKMKEKGDIPEGYSVSREKKERFSLILESASTNQTSMYLCASSLRDYNEKLFFGSGTQLSVL.

The chain couples TRBV28 to TRBJ1-4, with D maybe TRBD1 (6 bases). V lost 5 bases and J 10 bases, leaving 14 bases between the germline ends. The CDR3 consists of 13 residues. Germline CDR1 and CDR2: MDHEN and SYDVKM. The CDR3: CASSTGLGRKLFF. Here the CDR3 DNA reads TGTGCCAGCAGTACAGGGTTAGGTAGAAAACTGTTTTTT.

The rearrangement joins TRBV4-1 to TRBJ2-3, with TRBD2 matching 7 bases. The length of the CDR3 is 18 residues. Germline V gene data show CDR1 as MGHRA and CDR2 as YSYEKL. Trimming took 2 bases from V and 2 from J; bases not matched to a gene: 13. The DNA for the CDR3 is TGCGCCAGCAGCCAACAGCCGGGACTACTCACCCCCACAGATACGCAGTATTTT. This gives the protein CASSQQPGLLTPTDTQYF.

The chain combines TRBV6-6 with TRBJ2-7; 9 positions agree with TRBD2. The germline CDR1 and CDR2 sequences are MNHNY and SVGAGI (reference sequence). V shed 7 bases and J 4 bases; nucleotides not matched to a gene: 5. The CDR3 loop spans 13 amino acids. CDR3 coding DNA: TGTGCCAGCATCGCTAGCGGGAAGTACGAGCAGTACTTC. Translated: CASIASGKYEQYF.

The V and J genes are TRBV6-4 and TRBJ1-5, with a tentative D call TRBD1 (6 bases). The V end lost 11 bases, the J end lost 9 bases, and 20 bases lay between the germline ends. The length of the CDR3 is 13 residues. Germline values: CDR1 MRHNA, CDR2 SNTAGT. CDR3 residues: CAPGARVCGPQHF. The CDR3 region has the DNA TGTGCCCCAGGGGCCAGAGTTTGTGGGCCCCAGCATTTT.

J is TRBJ2-5 and V is TRBV4-3, with a weak D call TRBD1 (6 bases). The CDR3 has 15 amino acids. V dropped 4 bases and J dropped 5 bases, with 17 bases sitting between them. Germline V gene sequence: CDR1 LGHNA, CDR2 YSLEER. The CDR3 coding sequence is TGCGCCAGCAGCCGCGAGCTGGGGGCCTGGGAGACCCAGTACTTC. Translation: CASSRELGAWETQYF.

The CDR3 reads CSVGFADPRRVYGYTF. The CDR3 DNA reads TGCAGCGTTGGTTTCGCGGACCCCCGGCGGGTATATGGCTACACCTTC. This chain uses TRBV29-1 with TRBJ1-2; D gene ambiguous. The CDR3 totals 16 residues. V shed 4 bases and J shed 5 bases, with 23 bases lying between them. Germline V gene lookup returns CDR1 SQVTM and CDR2 ANQGSEA.

The chain employs TRBV5-1 and TRBJ2-7; D gene uncertain. Looked up from germline, CDR1 is SGHRS and CDR2 is YFSETQ. The CDR3 is 14 residues long. Trimming left V 6 bases short and J 3 bases short, with 16 bases between. In DNA, the CDR3 is TGCGCCAGCACCCTGGAGCCGCGGAACTACGAGCAGTACTTC. Protein sequence: CASTLEPRNYEQYF.

In regard to this clone: A read error may account for a junction end that differs from germline. The chain links TRBV7-9 to TRBJ2-3, with no clear D. Germline CDR1 is SEHNR and CDR2 is FQNEAQ (reference sequence). This CDR3 comprises 16 residues. The CDR3 nucleotides are TGTTCCAGCAACCAGGTACCTCACCAGCCAGTGTATACGCAGTATTTT. It codes for CSSNQVPHQPVYTQYF.

The rearrangement links TRBV9 to TRBJ2-3, with 10 bases aligning to TRBD2. CDR3 length: 17 amino acids. Losses at the gene ends were 3 bases for V and 0 bases for J; bases not matched to a gene: 7. The germline V gene encodes CDR1 SGDLS and CDR2 YYNGEE. The CDR3 DNA reads as TGTGCCAGCAGCGGACTAGCGGGTGAGCTCAGCACAGATACGCAGTATTTT. Amino acids: CASSGLAGELSTDTQYF.

The V and J genes are TRBV5-6 and TRBJ2-3; D gene uncertain. CDR1 and CDR2 (germline): SGHDT, YYEEEE. The CDR3 contains 14 residues. Between the trimmed V and J ends, which lost 0 bases and 4 bases, there was a span of 9 bases. CDR3 region: CASSLVAYPDTQYF. DNA of the CDR3: TGTGCCAGCAGCTTGGTCGCCTATCCAGATACGCAGTATTTT.

There are a few counts of this clone. The chain links TRBV28 to TRBJ2-1, with 9 bases matching TRBD2. Germline CDR1 and CDR2: MDHEN and SYDVKM. V shed 5 bases, J shed 4 bases, and the junction held 3 bases outside the gene matches. The CDR3 has 14 amino acids. The CDR3 protein is CASSRLAEYNEQFF. CDR3 bases: TGTGCCAGCAGTCGACTAGCGGAATACAATGAGCAGTTCTTC.

Notes on this clone: The junction departs from germline at one end; a sequencing error may be responsible. The chain recombines TRBV7-9 with TRBJ2-3; D uncertain. Germline CDR1 and CDR2: SEHNR and FQNEAQ (reference sequence). The CDR3 is made up of 9 amino acids. The CDR3 protein is CASSPSVDF. CDR3 nucleotides: TGTGCCAGCAGCCCGTCTGTAGATTTT. Combining the CDR3 with reference TRBV7-9 and TRBJ2-3 gives the whole variable domain DTGVSQNPRHKITKRGQNVTFRCDPISEHNRLYWYRQTLGQGPEFLTYFQNEAQLEKSRLLSDRFSAERPKGSFSTLEIQRTEQGDSAMYLCASSPSVDFGPGTRLTVL.